This T cell receptor (beta chain) was captured in a study of identical twins. Whole-study findings and limits: Some out-of-frame alpha sequences were shared by twins, and these showed excess low generation probability.

This clonotype was seen a few times. Its antigen is undetermined. MiXCR was run by TCRdb on the 5' RACE reads, yielding one entry per CDR3 protein. The sample lists about 220,000 distinct CDR3 sequences; approximately 7.1% were seen once. The same sample was also studied in work on T cells expressing NK-cell markers. From that second work: Seropositivity for HCMV was found in seven of the eight sequenced donors, with one seronegative.

The TCR originated in a woman aged 18-29 years in good health. Material for sequencing was CD8+ T cells sorted from blood.

The CDR3 here is CASSLLLAGGPLDTQYF. CDR3 nucleotides: TGTGCCAGCAGCTTATTACTAGCGGGAGGGCCGTTGGATACGCAGTATTTT. This chain joins TRBV7-8 and TRBJ2-3; 13 bases align to TRBD2. The trim removed 2 bases at V and 6 bases at J, leaving 8 bases unmatched. The CDR3 covers 17 residues. Germline-derived CDR1 and CDR2 are SGHVS and FQNEAQ.